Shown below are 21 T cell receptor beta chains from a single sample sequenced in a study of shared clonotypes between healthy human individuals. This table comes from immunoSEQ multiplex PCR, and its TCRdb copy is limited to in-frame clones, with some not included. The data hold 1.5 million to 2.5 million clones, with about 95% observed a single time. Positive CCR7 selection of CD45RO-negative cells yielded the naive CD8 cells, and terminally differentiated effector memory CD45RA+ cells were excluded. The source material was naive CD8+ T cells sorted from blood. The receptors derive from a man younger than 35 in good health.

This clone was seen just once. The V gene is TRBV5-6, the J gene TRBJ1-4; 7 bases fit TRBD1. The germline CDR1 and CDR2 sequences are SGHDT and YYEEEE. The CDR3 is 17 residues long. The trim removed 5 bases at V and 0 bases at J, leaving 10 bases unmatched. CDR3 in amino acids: CASRETGKKTTNEKLFF. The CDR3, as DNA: TGTGCCAGCAGAGAGACAGGGAAGAAAACAACTAATGAAAAACTGTTTTTT.

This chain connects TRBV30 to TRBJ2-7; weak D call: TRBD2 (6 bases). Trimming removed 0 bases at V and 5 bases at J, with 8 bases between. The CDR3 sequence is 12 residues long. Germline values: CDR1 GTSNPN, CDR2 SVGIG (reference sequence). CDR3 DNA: TGTGCCTGGAGTGTATGGGAGGACGAGCAGTACTTC. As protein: CAWSVWEDEQYF.

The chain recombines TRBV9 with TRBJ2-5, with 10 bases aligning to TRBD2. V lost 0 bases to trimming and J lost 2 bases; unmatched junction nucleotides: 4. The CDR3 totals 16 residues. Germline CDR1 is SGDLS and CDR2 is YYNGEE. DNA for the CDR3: TGTGCCAGCAGCGTAGTGGGACTAGCGAATCAAGAGACCCAGTACTTC. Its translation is CASSVVGLANQETQYF.

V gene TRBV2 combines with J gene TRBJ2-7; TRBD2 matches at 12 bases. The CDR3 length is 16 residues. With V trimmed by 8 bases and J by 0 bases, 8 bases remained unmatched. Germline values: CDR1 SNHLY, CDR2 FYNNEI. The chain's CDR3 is CASGAASGGGSYEQYF. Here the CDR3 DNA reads TGTGCCAGCGGTGCGGCTAGCGGGGGGGGCTCCTACGAGCAGTACTTC.

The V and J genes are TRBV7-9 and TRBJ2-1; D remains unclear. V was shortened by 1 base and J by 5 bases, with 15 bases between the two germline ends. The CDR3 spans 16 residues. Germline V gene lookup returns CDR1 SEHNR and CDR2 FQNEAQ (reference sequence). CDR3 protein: CASSLDEAQPHNEQFF. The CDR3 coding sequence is TGTGCCAGCAGCTTAGATGAAGCCCAACCACACAATGAGCAGTTCTTC.

Here the CDR3 reads CASSRGTYGYTF. The CDR3 DNA is TGTGCCAGCAGCCGAGGGACCTATGGCTACACCTTC. The chain combines TRBV7-9 with TRBJ1-2; tentative D call: TRBD1 (5 bases). Germline V gives CDR1 SEHNR, CDR2 FQNEAQ (reference sequence). The ends were cut back, 5 bases at V and 4 bases at J, with 8 bases in the middle. CDR3 length equals 12 residues. The entire variable domain, with the rest obtained from reference TRBV7-9 and TRBJ1-2, is as follows: DTGVSQNPRHKITKRGQNVTFRCDPISEHNRLYWYRQTLGQGPEFLTYFQNEAQLEKSRLLSDRFSAERPKGSFSTLEIQRTEQGDSAMYLCASSRGTYGYTFGSGTRLTVV.

CDR3 protein: CASSSQEVVLVNEQFF. The DNA of the CDR3 is TGTGCCAGCAGTTCTCAGGAGGTCGTCCTAGTCAATGAGCAGTTCTTC. The rearrangement uses TRBV6-5 and TRBJ2-1, with D possibly being TRBD2 (5 bases). The germline V and J ends were trimmed by 4 bases and 6 bases, with 19 bases remaining between them. Germline CDR1 MNHEY, CDR2 SVGAGI. CDR3 length equals 16 residues.

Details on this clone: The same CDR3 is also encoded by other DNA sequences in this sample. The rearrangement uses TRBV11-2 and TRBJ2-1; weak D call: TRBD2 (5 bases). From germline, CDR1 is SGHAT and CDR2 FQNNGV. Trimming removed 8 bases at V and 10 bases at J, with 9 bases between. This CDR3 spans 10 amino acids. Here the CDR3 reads CASSRGEQFF. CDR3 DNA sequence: TGTGCCAGCTCTCGCGGGGAGCAGTTCTTC.

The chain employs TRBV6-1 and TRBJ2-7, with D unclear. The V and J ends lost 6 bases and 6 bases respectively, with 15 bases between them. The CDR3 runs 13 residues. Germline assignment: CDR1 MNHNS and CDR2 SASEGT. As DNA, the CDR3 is TGTGCCAGCAGCCCCAATAGGTCGCGCGAGCAGTACTTC. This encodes CASSPNRSREQYF.

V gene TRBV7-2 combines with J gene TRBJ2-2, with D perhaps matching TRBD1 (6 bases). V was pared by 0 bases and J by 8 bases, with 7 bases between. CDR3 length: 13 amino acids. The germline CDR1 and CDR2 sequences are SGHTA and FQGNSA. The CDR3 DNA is TGTGCCAGCAGCTTAGCGGGGGCAGGGGAGCTGTTTTTT. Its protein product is CASSLAGAGELFF.

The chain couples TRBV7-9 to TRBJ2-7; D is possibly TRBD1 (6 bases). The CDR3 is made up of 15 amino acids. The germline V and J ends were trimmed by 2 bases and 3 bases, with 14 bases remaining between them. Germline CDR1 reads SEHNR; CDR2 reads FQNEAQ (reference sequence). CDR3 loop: CASSLSSGVFYEQYF. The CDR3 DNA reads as TGTGCCAGCAGCTTATCTTCAGGGGTGTTCTACGAGCAGTACTTC.

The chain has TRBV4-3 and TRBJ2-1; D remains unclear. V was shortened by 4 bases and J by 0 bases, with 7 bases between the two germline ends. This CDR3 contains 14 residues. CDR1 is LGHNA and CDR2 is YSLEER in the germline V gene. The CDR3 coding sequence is TGCGCCAGCAGCCTTGGGATCTCCTACAATGAGCAGTTCTTC. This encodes CASSLGISYNEQFF.

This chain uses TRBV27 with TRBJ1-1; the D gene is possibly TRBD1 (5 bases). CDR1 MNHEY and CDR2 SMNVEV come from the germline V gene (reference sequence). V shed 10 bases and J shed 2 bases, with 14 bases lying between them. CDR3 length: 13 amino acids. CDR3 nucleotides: TGTGCCACACAGACAGATACCAACACTGAAGCTTTCTTT. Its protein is CATQTDTNTEAFF.

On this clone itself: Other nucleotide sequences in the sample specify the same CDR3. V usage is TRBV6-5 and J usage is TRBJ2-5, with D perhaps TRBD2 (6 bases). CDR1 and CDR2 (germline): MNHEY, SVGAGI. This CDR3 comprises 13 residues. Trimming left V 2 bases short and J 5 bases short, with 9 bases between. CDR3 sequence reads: CASSYTEGETQYF. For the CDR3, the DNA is TGTGCCAGCAGTTACACGGAGGGGGAGACCCAGTACTTC.

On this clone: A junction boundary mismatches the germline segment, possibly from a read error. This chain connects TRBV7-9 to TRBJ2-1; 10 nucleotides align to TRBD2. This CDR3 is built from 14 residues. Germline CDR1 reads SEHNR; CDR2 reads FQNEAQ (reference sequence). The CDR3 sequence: CASSLAGVLNEQFF. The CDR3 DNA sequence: TGTGCCAGCAGCCTAGCGGGAGTATTAAATGAGCAGTTCTTC. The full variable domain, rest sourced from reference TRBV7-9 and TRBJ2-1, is DTGVSQNPRHKITKRGQNVTFRCDPISEHNRLYWYRQTLGQGPEFLTYFQNEAQLEKSRLLSDRFSAERPKGSFSTLEIQRTEQGDSAMYLCASSLAGVLNEQFFGPGTRLTVL.

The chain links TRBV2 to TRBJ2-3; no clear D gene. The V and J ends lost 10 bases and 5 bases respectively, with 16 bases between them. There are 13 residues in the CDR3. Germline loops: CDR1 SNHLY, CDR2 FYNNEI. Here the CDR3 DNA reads TGTGCCACCCTTGCCCCCCCGGGAGATACGCAGTATTTT. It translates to CATLAPPGDTQYF.

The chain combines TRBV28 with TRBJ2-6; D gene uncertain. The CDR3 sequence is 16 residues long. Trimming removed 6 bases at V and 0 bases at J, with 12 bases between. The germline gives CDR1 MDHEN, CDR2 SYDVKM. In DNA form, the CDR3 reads TGTGCCAGCAGCGACCAAGGATACTCTGGGGCCAACGTCCTGACTTTC. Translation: CASSDQGYSGANVLTF.

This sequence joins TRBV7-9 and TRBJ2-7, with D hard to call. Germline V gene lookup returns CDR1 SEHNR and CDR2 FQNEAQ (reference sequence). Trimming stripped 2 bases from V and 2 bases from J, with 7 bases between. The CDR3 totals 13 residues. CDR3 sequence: CASSLSQAYEQYF. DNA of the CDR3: TGTGCCAGCAGCTTAAGTCAGGCCTACGAGCAGTACTTC.

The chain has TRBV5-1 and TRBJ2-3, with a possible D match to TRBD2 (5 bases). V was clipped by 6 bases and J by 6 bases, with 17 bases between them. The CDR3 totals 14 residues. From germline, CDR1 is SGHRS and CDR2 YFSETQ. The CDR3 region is CASTEWESRDTQYF. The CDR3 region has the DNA TGCGCCAGCACGGAGTGGGAGTCTCGTGATACGCAGTATTTT.

CDR3 DNA: TGTGCCATCGGCGGGAGTAGCAGGGAGACCCAGTACTTC. It is translated as CAIGGSSRETQYF. The chain combines TRBV10-3 with TRBJ2-5; 7 nucleotides align to TRBD2. V was clipped by 8 bases and J by 5 bases; unmatched bases: 8. Germline CDR1 reads ENHRY; CDR2 reads SYGVKD. This CDR3 contains 13 residues.

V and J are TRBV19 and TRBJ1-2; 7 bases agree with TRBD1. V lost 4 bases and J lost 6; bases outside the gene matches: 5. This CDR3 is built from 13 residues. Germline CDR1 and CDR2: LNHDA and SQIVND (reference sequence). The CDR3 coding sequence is TGTGCCAGTAGTACCCGACAGGGCGATGGCTACACCTTC. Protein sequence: CASSTRQGDGYTF.